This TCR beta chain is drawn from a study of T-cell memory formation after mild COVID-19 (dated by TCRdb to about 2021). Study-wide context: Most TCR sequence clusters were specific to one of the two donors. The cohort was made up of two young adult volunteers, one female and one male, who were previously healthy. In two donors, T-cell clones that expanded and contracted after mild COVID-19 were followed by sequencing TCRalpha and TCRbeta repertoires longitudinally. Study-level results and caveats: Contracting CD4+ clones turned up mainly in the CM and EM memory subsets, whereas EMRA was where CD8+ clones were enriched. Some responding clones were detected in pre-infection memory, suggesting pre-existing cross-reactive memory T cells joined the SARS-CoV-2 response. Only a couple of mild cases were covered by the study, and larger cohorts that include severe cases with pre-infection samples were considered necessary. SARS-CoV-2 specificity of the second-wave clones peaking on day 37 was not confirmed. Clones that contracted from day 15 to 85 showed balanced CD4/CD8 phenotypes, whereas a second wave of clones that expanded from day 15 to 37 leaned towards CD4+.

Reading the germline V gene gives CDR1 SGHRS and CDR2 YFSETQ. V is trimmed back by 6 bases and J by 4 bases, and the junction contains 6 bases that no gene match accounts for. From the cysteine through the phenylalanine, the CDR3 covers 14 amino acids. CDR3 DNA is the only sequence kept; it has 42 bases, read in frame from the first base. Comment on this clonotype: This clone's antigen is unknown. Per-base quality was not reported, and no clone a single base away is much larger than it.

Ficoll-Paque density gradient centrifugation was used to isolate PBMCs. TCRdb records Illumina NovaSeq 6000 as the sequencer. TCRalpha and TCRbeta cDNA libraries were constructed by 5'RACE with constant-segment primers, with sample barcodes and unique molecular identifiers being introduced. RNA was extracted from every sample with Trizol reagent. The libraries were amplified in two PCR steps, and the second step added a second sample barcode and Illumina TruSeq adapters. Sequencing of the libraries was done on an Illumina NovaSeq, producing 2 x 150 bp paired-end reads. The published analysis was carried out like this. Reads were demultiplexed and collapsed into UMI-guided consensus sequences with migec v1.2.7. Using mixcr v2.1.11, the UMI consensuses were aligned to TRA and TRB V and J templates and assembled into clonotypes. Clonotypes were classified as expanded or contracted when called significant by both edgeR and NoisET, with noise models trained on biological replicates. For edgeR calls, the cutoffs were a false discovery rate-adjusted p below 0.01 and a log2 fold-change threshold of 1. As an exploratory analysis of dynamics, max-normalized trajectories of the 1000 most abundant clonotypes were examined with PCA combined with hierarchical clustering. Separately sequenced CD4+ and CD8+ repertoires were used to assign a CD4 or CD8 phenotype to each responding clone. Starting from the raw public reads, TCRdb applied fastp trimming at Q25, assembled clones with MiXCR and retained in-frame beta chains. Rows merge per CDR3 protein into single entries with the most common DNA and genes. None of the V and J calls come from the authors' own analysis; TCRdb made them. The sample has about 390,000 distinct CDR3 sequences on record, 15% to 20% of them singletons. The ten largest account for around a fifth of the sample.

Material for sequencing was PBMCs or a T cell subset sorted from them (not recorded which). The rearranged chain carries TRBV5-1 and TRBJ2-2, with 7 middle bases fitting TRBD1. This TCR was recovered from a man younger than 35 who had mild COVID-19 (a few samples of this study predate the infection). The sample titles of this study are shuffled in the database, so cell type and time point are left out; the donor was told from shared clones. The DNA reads TGCGCCAGCATCGAAAGGACAGGCACCGGGGAGCTGTTTTTT. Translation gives CASIERTGTGELFF. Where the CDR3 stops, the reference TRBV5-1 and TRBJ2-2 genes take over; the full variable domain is KAGVTQTPRYLIKTRGQQVTLSCSPISGHRSVSWYQQTPGQGLQFLFEYFSETQRNKGNFPGRFSGRQFSNSRSEMNVSTLELGDSALYLCASIERTGTGELFFGEGSRLTVL.